This entry concerns a single T cell receptor beta chain. Antigen: not known. This record comes from a study of T cell repertoires in cytomegalovirus infection. MiXCR, applied by TCRdb to the reads, yields one record per CDR3 protein. The repertoire holds roughly 570,000 distinct CDR3 sequences, with 40% as singletons. The V gene's germline CDR1 is SGHKS and CDR2 YYEKEE (reference sequence). V shed 4 bases and J 6 bases; nucleotides not matched to a gene: 8. The CDR3 extends over 14 amino acids. The sequence was collected from a human donor in good health (CMV status not recorded). Some clones in this sample may be carry-over from other donors' samples. The rearrangement links TRBV5-5 to TRBJ2-3; 7 bases line up with TRBD1. Sequencing was performed on cultured PBMCs, taken from culture after CMV antigen stimulation. The chain's CDR3 is CASSLGQFTDTQYF. Written as DNA, the CDR3 is TGTGCCAGCAGCCTGGGACAGTTTACCGATACGCAGTATTTT.